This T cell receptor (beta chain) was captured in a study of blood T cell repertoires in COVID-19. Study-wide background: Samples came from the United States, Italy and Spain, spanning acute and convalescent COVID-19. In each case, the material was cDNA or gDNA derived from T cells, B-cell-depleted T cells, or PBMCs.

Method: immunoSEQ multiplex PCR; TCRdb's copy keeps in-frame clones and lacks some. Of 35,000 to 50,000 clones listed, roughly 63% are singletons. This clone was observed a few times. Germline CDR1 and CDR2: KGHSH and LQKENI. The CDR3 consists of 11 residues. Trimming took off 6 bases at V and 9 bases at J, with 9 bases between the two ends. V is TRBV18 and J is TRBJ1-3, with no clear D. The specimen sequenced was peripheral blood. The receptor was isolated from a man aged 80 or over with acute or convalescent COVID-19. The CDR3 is CASSPGGTIYF. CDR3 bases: TGTGCCAGCTCTCCGGGTGGCACCATATATTTT.